This TCR beta chain is drawn from a study of brain T cells in children with intractable seizures. Notes on the study in general: Patients' HCMV serostatus was unknown; virus specificity rests on CDR3 similarity alone. Clones missing pre-surgery may reflect undersampling of that blood sample.

CDR1 is LNHDA and CDR2 is SQIVND in the germline V gene (reference sequence). Between the trimmed V and J ends, which lost 4 bases and 2 bases, there was a span of 15 bases. The CDR3 consists of 15 residues. The repertoire was sequenced with immunoSEQ multiplex PCR; TCRdb's copy has only in-frame clones and lacks some. The table has about 320,000 clones, 93% seen once. Points on this clone: The antigen is unknown.

The time point: blood from clinic visit 5 months post-surgery; TSC patient then seizure free. The sequenced cases were selected for having the highest brain T cell transcript signatures. Before surgery, patients took at least one anti-epileptic drug. This TCR came from a boy under two years old with tuberous sclerosis and intractable seizures. Sequencing was performed on peripheral blood, taken about 5 months after surgery. The chain employs TRBV19 and TRBJ2-7; TRBD2 might be the D (5 bases). Written as DNA, the CDR3 is TGTGCCAGTAGTACCACCTTAAGCGGAACCTACGAGCAGTACTTC. It codes for CASSTTLSGTYEQYF.